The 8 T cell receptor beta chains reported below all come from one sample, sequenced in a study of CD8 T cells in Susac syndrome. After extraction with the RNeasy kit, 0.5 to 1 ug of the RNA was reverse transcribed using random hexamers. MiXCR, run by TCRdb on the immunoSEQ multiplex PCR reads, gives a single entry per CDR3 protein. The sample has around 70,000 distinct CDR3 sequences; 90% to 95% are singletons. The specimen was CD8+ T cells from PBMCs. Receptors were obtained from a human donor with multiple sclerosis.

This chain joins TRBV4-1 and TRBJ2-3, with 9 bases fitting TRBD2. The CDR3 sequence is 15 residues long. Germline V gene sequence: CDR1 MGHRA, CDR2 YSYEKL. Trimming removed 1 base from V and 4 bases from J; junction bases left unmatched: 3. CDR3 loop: CASSQASGDADTQYF. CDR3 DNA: TGCGCCAGCAGCCAAGCTAGCGGGGATGCAGATACGCAGTATTTT.

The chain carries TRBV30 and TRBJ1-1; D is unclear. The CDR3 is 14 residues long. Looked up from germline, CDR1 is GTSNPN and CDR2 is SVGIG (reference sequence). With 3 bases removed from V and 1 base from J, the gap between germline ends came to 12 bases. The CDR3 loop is CAWSEGIQNTEAFF. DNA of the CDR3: TGTGCCTGGAGCGAGGGAATACAGAACACTGAAGCTTTCTTT.

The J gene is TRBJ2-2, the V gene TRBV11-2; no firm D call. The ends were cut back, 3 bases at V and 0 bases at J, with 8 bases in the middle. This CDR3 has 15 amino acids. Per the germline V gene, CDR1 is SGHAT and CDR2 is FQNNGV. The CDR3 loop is CASSFPLANTGELFF. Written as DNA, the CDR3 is TGTGCCAGCAGCTTCCCCCTCGCGAACACCGGGGAGCTGTTTTTT.

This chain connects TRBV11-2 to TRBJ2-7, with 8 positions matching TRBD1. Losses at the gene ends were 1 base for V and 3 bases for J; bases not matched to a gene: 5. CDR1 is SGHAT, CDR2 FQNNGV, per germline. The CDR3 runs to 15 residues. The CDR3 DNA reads TGTGCCAGCAGCTTAGGGGGACAGGAAATCTACGAGCAGTACTTC. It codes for CASSLGGQEIYEQYF.

The CDR3 nucleotides read TGTGCCAGCAGCCCGGATAGGCGTCAGGCAGGCGCGCACGAGCAGTACTTC. Encoded protein: CASSPDRRQAGAHEQYF. The chain joins TRBV5-4 to TRBJ2-7; D gene unclear. V was pared by 4 bases and J by 5 bases, with 25 bases between. Germline CDR1 and CDR2: SGHNT and YYREEE (reference sequence). The CDR3 is made up of 17 amino acids.

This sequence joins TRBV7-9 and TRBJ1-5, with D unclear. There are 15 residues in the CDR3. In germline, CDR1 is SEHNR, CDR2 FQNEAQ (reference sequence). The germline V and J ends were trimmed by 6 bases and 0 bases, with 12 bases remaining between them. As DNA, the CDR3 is TGTGCCAGCAGTTCCGACTGGGCTAGCAATCAGCCCCAGCATTTT. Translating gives CASSSDWASNQPQHF. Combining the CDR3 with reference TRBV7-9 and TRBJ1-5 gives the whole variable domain DTGVSQNPRHKITKRGQNVTFRCDPISEHNRLYWYRQTLGQGPEFLTYFQNEAQLEKSRLLSDRFSAERPKGSFSTLEIQRTEQGDSAMYLCASSSDWASNQPQHFGDGTRLSIL.

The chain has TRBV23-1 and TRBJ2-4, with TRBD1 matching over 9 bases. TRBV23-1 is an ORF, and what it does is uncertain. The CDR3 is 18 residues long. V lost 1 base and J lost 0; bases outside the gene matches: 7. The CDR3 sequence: CASSQFPDRGSAKNIQYF. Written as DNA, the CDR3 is TGCGCCAGCAGTCAATTCCCCGACAGGGGGTCAGCCAAAAACATTCAGTACTTC.

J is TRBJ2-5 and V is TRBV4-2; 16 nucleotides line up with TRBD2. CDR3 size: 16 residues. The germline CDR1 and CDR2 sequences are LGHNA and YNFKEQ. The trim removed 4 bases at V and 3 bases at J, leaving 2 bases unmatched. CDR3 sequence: CASSPGTSGREETQYF. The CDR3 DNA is TGTGCCAGCAGCCCTGGGACTAGCGGGAGGGAAGAGACCCAGTACTTC.